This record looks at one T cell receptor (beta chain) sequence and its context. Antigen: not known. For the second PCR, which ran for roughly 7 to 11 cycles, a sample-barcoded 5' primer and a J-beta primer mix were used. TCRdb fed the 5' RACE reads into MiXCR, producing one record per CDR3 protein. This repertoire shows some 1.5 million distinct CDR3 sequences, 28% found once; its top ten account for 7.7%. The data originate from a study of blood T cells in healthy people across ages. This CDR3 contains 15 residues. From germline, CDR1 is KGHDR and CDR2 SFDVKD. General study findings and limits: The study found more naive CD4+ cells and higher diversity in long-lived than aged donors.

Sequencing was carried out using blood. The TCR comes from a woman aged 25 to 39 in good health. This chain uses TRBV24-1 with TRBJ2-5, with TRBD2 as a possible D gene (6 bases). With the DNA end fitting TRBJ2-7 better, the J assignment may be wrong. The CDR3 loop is CATSDSTGAWGEQYF. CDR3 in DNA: TGTGCCACCAGTGATTCGACGGGAGCCTGGGGCGAGCAGTACTTC.